This section outlines one TCR beta chain sequence together with its context. Its recognized antigen is unknown. There are no base qualities to consult, and no much larger clone falls within one base. The data stem from a study of cytomegalovirus exposure and HLA in healthy donors (dated by TCRdb to between 2016 and 2019). At the level of the whole study: According to an earlier analysis of 550 to 750 of the donors, about 170 million T cells yielded roughly 110 million unique TCR beta sequences and less than 300 Gb of sequence data. Alongside the repertoire data, information on donor age, sex, ethnicity and CMV serostatus was compiled. The T cell repertoires of several hundred subjects were profiled by immunosequencing and related to cytomegalovirus serostatus. To predict cytomegalovirus infection status, the study combined high-throughput TCR immunosequencing, statistical association of individual TCRs with disease status, and machine learning. Typing coverage differed by locus: A, B, C, DRB1 and DQB1 were typed in roughly 629-630 donors, DQA1 in around 500, DPA1 in 600 to 610, and DPB1 in just under 490. The study aimed to test whether signatures of past pathogen exposure could be identified by cataloging public T cell receptors. Every repertoire in the discovery cohort had been generated on one and the same sequencing platform. A later analysis re-analyzed previously published TCR beta repertoires from 660 or so donors and added high-resolution HLA genotyping to study TCR occurrence patterns. To decide whether each TCR beta V gene segment behaved as functional or pseudogenic, an earlier analysis of nearly 600 of the donors relied on high-throughput TCR beta sequencing. An early release that covered roughly 600 HLA-typed donors contained approximately 290 gigabases of sequencing data and tens of millions of unique TCR sequences. A separate validation cohort of more than 100 different subjects was used in addition to the approximately 700-subject first cohort. Rather than drawing on any new phenotypic data, the later analysis identified candidate immune exposures from TCR beta sequences and the way those sequences occurred across donors. In a later genetic analysis, genome-wide SNP genotypes for about 65% of the roughly 700 donors were used, and that subset was treated as a discovery cohort. Class I and class II HLA loci were covered by the typing at four-digit resolution. Several DR-DQ haplotypes were handled as single units for association and clustering because linkage in the cohort was strong. Of the roughly 400 genotyped donors, over 65% fell in the genetic ancestry cluster associated with self-reported Caucasian donors. Across around 400 genotyped donors of the cohort, an average of roughly 230,000 unique TCR beta nucleotide sequences per donor were sequenced, and around 19% of those sequences were non-productive. On the study overall, not on this receptor specifically: HLA typing was unavailable for some donors at each locus, so association tests used only the typed subset. The cohort was sequenced for TCR beta chains only, and without alpha or paired-chain data the features that could be detected were limited. The classifier was reported to diagnose cytomegalovirus status with high specificity and sensitivity in both the original and validation cohorts. According to a later analysis, most CMV-associated TCR beta chains appeared to be HLA-restricted, and the HLA associations seemed to be driven largely by CMV exposure. In an earlier analysis of approximately 600 of the donors, most TCR beta V segments were observed in productive rearrangements about 90% or about 30% of the time, broadly matching IMGT annotations. A total of fewer than 200 TCR beta chains were listed by the study as associated with cytomegalovirus. In a later genetic analysis, a missense DCLRE1C variant was associated with V-gene and J-gene trimming of TCR beta chains, and the association was replicated in an independent cohort. In a later analysis, the rate of TCR association differed among HLA loci, with DRB1 alleles having the most associated TCRs and HLA-C alleles having the fewest. The presence/absence analyses assumed that sequencing depth was roughly uniform across donors, and that assumption may not be true. Linkage disequilibrium might explain the correlated functional status among segregating V segments, but an unknown experimental factor could not be ruled out. At a false discovery rate of 0.05, a later analysis linked about 17,000 TCR beta sequences to specific HLA alleles. The authors suggested that the approach could potentially be generalized to other disease states and immunological phenotypes. A few of the identified cytomegalovirus-associated TCR beta chains were confirmed in vitro to be specific for cytomegalovirus antigens. While some public TCRs were present in many individuals, most TCR sequences turned up only very rarely across donors. When HLA alleles, especially DR and DQ, strongly co-occurred, TCR associations were difficult to assign to individual alleles. Several of the top co-occurrence clusters appeared to be linked to parvovirus B19, influenza, CMV and Epstein-Barr virus, according to a later analysis. Because counts were too low, 15 to 20 rarely observed V segments, including chromosome 9 orphons, were excluded from the earlier analysis of 587 of the donors. In a later analysis, HLA-associated TCR beta chains were found to be more clonally expanded and to have lower generation probabilities than equally common non-associated chains. A further reported finding was that TCR beta sequences accurately predicted the HLA-A and HLA-B alleles for most subjects in the first cohort. The sequencing pipeline was judged likely to have produced a cluster of highly shared sequence variants as a technical artifact. A later genetic analysis reported fewer N-insertions in productive TCRs among donors in an Asian-associated ancestry cluster than the roughly 690-donor mean. Immune exposure information for the cohort was limited to CMV serostatus.

The method was the immunoSEQ multiplex PCR assay. The multiplex PCR relied on a mix of 60 forward primers for TCR Vbeta segments and 13 reverse primers for TCR Jbeta segments. The CDR3 region of rearranged TCR beta genes was amplified from genomic DNA with a multiplex PCR assay. The Illumina HiSeq System was used to sequence the amplified TCR beta libraries as 87-base-pair reads. In the authors' own workflow: In a later analysis, tens of millions of unique TCR beta chains were counted across the roughly 670 repertoires, and roughly 11 million of these chains were shared by at least two donors. A nearest-neighbor algorithm error-corrected the raw reads and collapsed the reads into unique sequences, merging closely related sequences to remove PCR and sequencing errors. CDR3 sequences were aligned to IMGT reference sequences to assign V, D and J gene segments. For a sequence to be retained, a match of at least six nucleotides to both a V gene segment and a J gene segment was required. A rearrangement counted as productive if the CDR3 had no stop codons and remained in frame with V and J, and every other rearrangement counted as non-productive. CDR3 was defined according to IMGT convention as the region running from the second conserved V-encoded cysteine to the conserved J-encoded phenylalanine. Sequences without an unambiguous match to a single V gene segment were excluded from the earlier analysis of a few hundred of the donors. In an earlier analysis of a few hundred of the donors, a V segment was called functional when productive rearrangements were above 56.7%, and segregating when the standard deviation between donors exceeded 5%. A statistical classification framework was built to diagnose cytomegalovirus status from the catalog of TCR beta chain sequences. A later analysis assigned V and J genes by comparing TCR nucleotide sequences with IMGT/GENE-DB human TR gene sequences. Using the TCRdist pipeline, a later analysis assigned CDR3 sequences along with most-parsimonious VDJ recombination scenarios. A later analysis defined each TCR beta chain by its CDR3 amino acid sequence plus V-gene family, and excluded reads lacking a unique V-gene family. To address suspected cross-contamination and a sequencing artifact, a later analysis removed around 590 highly shared, low-generation-probability nucleotide sequences. For each public chain, a later analysis derived a clonal expansion index from normalized ranks of inferred template counts within each repertoire. Generation probabilities in a later analysis came from a VDJ recombination model fitted to out-of-frame rearrangements, and those results were checked against IGoR. Hypergeometric tests were used in a later analysis to score TCR-TCR, TCR-HLA and TCR-CMV co-occurrence, with a repertoire-size bias correction applied to the TCR pairs. A later analysis estimated false discovery rates by permuting HLA or CMV assignments 20 times. In a later analysis, co-occurring TCRs were grouped using DBSCAN, and TCRdist sequence similarity was added for clustering within HLA-allele-positive subsets. Repertoires with fewer than 30,000 or more than 120,000 public chains, plus five repertoires with anomalous nucleotide sharing, were excluded from co-occurrence clustering. TCRdb carries this immuneACCESS record with in-frame sequences only. Its versions omit some clonotypes, under half of them owing to an unresolved V gene in the studies checked, with the rest unexplained. That table is the source of V, J and clone size, and D and trimming were worked out from the DNA. The sample table lists under 200,000 clones, approximately 79% of them with a count of one. The ten largest clonotypes hold around 2% of the sample.

The cohort was made up of around 720 healthy bone marrow donors. At the time of sampling, every cohort member was nominally healthy, though immune exposures that went unrecorded were likely present. Of the 700 or so cohort members, about 280 had positive CMV serostatus and 350 to 400 had negative CMV serostatus, and CMV serostatus was not recorded for the donor. A peripheral blood sample was collected from each donor, and TCR beta sequencing was performed on peripheral blood mononuclear cells. Genomic DNA extraction from the blood cell samples was performed with the Qiagen DNeasy Blood Extraction Kit. This TCR was sampled from a human donor in good health. The sequencing sample was made of PBMCs.

Here the CDR3 is given as CASSSRERGYEQYF. The DNA is TGTGCCAGCAGCTCCCGGGAAAGAGGCTACGAGCAGTACTTC. The rearranged chain carries TRBV5-4 and TRBJ2-7; matching of 5 bases hints at TRBD2 as the D gene. CDR1 SGHNT and CDR2 YYREEE are derived from the germline V gene (reference sequence). The CDR3 holds 14 amino acids from the cysteine to the phenylalanine. The CDR3 DNA has 42 bases and is translated from base 1. Cut back by 3 bases and 3 bases, the V and J ends lie 13 bases apart.